The rows below give T cell receptor beta chains drawn from one sample of a study of blood T cell repertoires in COVID-19. Here immunoSEQ multiplex PCR was the method, and the copy in TCRdb shows in-frame clones only, minus some. Seen here are roughly 480,000 clones, approximately 89% observed once, and the top ten hold around 0.95%. The sequenced material came from peripheral blood. Receptor source: a man aged 18 to 29 with COVID-19, enrolled during active disease. The CDR3 runs from the conserved cysteine through the conserved F or W. D genes are given only for firm matches. Clone size is shown for a subset of rows, as once, few, many or a class of expanded clone.

d_call clone_size j_call v_call cdr3_aa cdr3_nt
- - TRBJ1-2 TRBV9 CASSLPLYGYTF TGTGCCAGCAGTCTCCCCCTCTATGGCTACACCTTC
- - TRBJ1-4 TRBV15 CATSPARVGEKLFF TGTGCCACCAGCCCGGCCAGGGTGGGTGAAAAACTGTTTTTT
TRBD1 - TRBJ1-2 TRBV9 CASSVRGGQTNYGYTF TGTGCCAGCAGCGTCCGAGGGGGACAGACTAACTATGGCTACACCTTC
TRBD1 - TRBJ2-7 TRBV30 CAWSPGTGNGEQYF TGTGCCTGGAGTCCCGGGACAGGGAACGGGGAGCAGTACTTC
- - TRBJ2-1 TRBV15 CATSSARGNEQFF TGTGCCACCAGCAGTGCTAGGGGGAATGAGCAGTTCTTC
TRBD1 - TRBJ1-1 TRBV29-1 CSVADRAGTEAFF TGCAGCGTGGCCGACAGGGCTGGCACTGAAGCTTTCTTT
TRBD1 - TRBJ2-5 TRBV29-1 CSVRTGGAETQYF TGCAGCGTCCGGACAGGGGGCGCCGAGACCCAGTACTTC
TRBD2 - TRBJ2-3 TRBV9 CASSVPTSGGRSDTQYF TGTGCCAGCAGCGTTCCGACTAGCGGGGGCCGATCAGATACGCAGTATTTT
- - TRBJ1-3 TRBV7-2 CASSLDAGRGNTIYF TGTGCCAGCAGCTTAGATGCGGGCAGGGGAAACACCATATATTTT
- - TRBJ1-2 TRBV16 CASSPGQLGDYGYTF TGTGCCAGCAGCCCTGGACAGTTAGGGGACTATGGCTACACCTTC
TRBD2 - TRBJ2-2 TRBV28 CASRTGLTTGELFF TGTGCCAGCAGGACGGGACTAACCACCGGGGAGCTGTTTTTT
TRBD2 once TRBJ2-3 TRBV7-8 CASSPLAGGGTDTQYF TGTGCCAGCAGCCCTTTGGCGGGGGGGGGCACAGATACGCAGTATTTT
- once TRBJ2-7 TRBV6-1 CASSDRGGVGSYEQYF TGTGCCAGCAGTGATCGTGGCGGGGTGGGTTCCTACGAGCAGTACTTC
- - TRBJ2-3 TRBV5-8 CASSSRGLITDTQYF TGTGCCAGCAGCTCAAGGGGACTGATCACAGATACGCAGTATTTT
TRBD2 - TRBJ2-7 TRBV7-9 CASSLDRGGETYEQYF TGTGCCAGCAGCTTAGATCGCGGGGGGGAAACCTACGAGCAGTACTTC
TRBD2 - TRBJ2-1 TRBV27 CASSFGLAGHNEQFF TGTGCCAGCAGTTTTGGGCTAGCGGGGCACAATGAGCAGTTCTTC
TRBD1 - TRBJ2-3 TRBV5-4 CASSLGQGASDTQYF TGTGCCAGCAGCTTGGGGCAGGGGGCGTCAGATACGCAGTATTTT
TRBD2 - TRBJ2-5 TRBV12-3/TRBV12-4 CASRRTSLETQYF TGTGCCAGCAGACGGACTAGTCTAGAGACCCAGTACTTC